Following are 19 T cell receptor beta chains from one sample sequenced in a study of shared clonotypes between healthy human individuals. Sequenced by immunoSEQ multiplex PCR; TCRdb stores in-frame clones only, minus some. The table records some 600,000 clones, about 96% of them present only once. CD8 cells regarded as naive lacked CD45RO, were positively chosen for CCR7, and omitted terminally differentiated effector memory CD45RA+ cells. Sequenced material: naive CD8+ T cells sorted from blood. The receptors stem from a woman under 40 in good health.

The chain joins TRBV7-8 to TRBJ2-1; 10 bases are shared with TRBD2. Germline V gene data show CDR1 as SGHVS and CDR2 as FQNEAQ. V was pared by 3 bases and J by 2 bases, with 4 bases of the junction left unmatched. The CDR3 contains 16 residues. CDR3 nucleotide sequence: TGTGCCAGCAGCTTGGAAGGGACTAGCGCCTACAATGAGCAGTTCTTC. It yields the protein CASSLEGTSAYNEQFF. Together with reference TRBV7-8 and TRBJ2-1, the CDR3 gives the full variable domain: GAGVSQSPRYKVAKRGQDVALRCDPISGHVSLFWYQQALGQGPEFLTYFQNEAQLDKSGLPSDRFFAERPEGSVSTLKIQRTQQEDSAVYLCASSLEGTSAYNEQFFGPGTRLTVL.

The genes are TRBV25-1 and TRBJ1-6; D unresolved. The germline V gene encodes CDR1 MGHDK and CDR2 SYGVNS. The CDR3 is 14 residues long. Trimming stripped 4 bases from V and 9 bases from J, with 13 bases between. CDR3 sequence reads: CASSGMSGGSPLHF. CDR3 DNA: TGTGCCAGCAGTGGGATGAGTGGCGGTTCACCCCTCCACTTT.

The chain joins TRBV19 to TRBJ1-5; 7 bases are shared with TRBD1. Germline CDR1 LNHDA, CDR2 SQIVND (reference sequence). J lost 3 bases, V lost 9 bases, and 11 bases had no gene match. CDR3 size: 15 residues. CDR3 DNA: TGTGCCAGCAGGACAGGTTTGACCAACAATCAGCCCCAGCATTTT. Its protein is CASRTGLTNNQPQHF.

This clone was observed a single time. CDR3 DNA: TGTGCCAGCAGTCTACGCGGGGGGGTGAACACTGAAGCTTTCTTT. Translated, it gives CASSLRGGVNTEAFF. The chain recombines TRBV27 with TRBJ1-1, with D tentatively TRBD1 (5 bases). CDR3 length equals 15 residues. Germline V CDR1 and CDR2: MNHEY, SMNVEV (reference sequence). V was cut by 5 bases and J by 0 bases, with 13 bases left in between.

CDR3 region: CASSLVRGPGEQFF. The CDR3, as DNA: TGTGCCAGCAGCTTAGTCAGGGGGCCGGGGGAGCAGTTCTTC. The rearrangement uses TRBV7-8 and TRBJ2-1; the match to TRBD1 covers 8 bases. The CDR3 consists of 14 residues. V was clipped by 1 base and J by 10 bases; unmatched bases: 6. Germline CDR1 and CDR2: SGHVS and FQNEAQ.

V gene TRBV11-2 combines with J gene TRBJ2-5; D ambiguous. Judging by the DNA end, TRBJ2-7 fits better; the J call may be wrong. The germline V gene encodes CDR1 SGHAT and CDR2 FQNNGV. CDR3 length: 16 residues. CDR3 in amino acids: CASSLEGRAGSYEQYF. Written as DNA, the CDR3 is TGTGCCAGCAGCTTAGAAGGCCGCGCTGGATCCTACGAGCAGTACTTC.

This rearrangement joins TRBV6-6 to TRBJ2-1, with 8 bases matching TRBD2. Germline CDR1 and CDR2: MNHNY and SVGAGI (reference sequence). The CDR3 length is 13 residues. V was clipped by 4 bases and J by 7 bases; unmatched bases: 3. CDR3 sequence reads: CASSSSGGNEQFF. The CDR3 DNA is TGTGCCAGCAGTTCCAGCGGGGGTAATGAGCAGTTCTTC.

The rearrangement uses TRBV7-9 and TRBJ1-2; 8 nucleotides agree with TRBD1. V lost 5 bases, J lost 3 bases, and 17 bases stayed unmatched. Germline V gene lookup returns CDR1 SEHNR and CDR2 FQNEAQ (reference sequence). The CDR3 has 18 residues. This CDR3 reads CASSDSGTGPSPYYGYTF. In DNA form, the CDR3 reads TGTGCCAGCAGCGACTCCGGGACAGGTCCCTCCCCCTACTATGGCTACACCTTC.

The chain carries TRBV10-3 and TRBJ2-7, with 7 bases matching TRBD1. The CDR3 is 13 amino acids. Germline lookup yields CDR1 ENHRY and CDR2 SYGVKD. V dropped 4 bases and J dropped 3; count of bases not matched to a gene: 3. In nucleotides, the CDR3 is TGTGCCATCAGTGTGGACAGGAACTACGAGCAGTACTTC. Translated, it gives CAISVDRNYEQYF.

The J gene is TRBJ2-7, the V gene TRBV13; D might be TRBD1 or TRBD2, each matching 6 bases. Germline-derived CDR1 and CDR2 are PRHDT and FYEKMQ (reference sequence). The CDR3 covers 15 residues. Trimming pared 5 bases from V and 3 bases from J, leaving 17 bases between. The CDR3: CASSSSGAGVYEQYF. CDR3 in DNA: TGTGCCAGCAGCAGTAGCGGAGCAGGGGTCTACGAGCAGTACTTC.

The count of this clone is one. The rearrangement uses TRBV6-4 and TRBJ2-1; D is possibly TRBD1 (6 bases). The CDR3 loop spans 16 amino acids. Germline assignment: CDR1 MRHNA and CDR2 SNTAGT. V gave up 0 bases and J gave up 7 bases, with 16 bases separating them. Here the CDR3 DNA reads TGTGCCAGCAGTGACTCTGGCCGAGGGGGAGTGAATGAGCAGTTCTTC. It yields the protein CASSDSGRGGVNEQFF.

The rearrangement uses TRBV5-4 and TRBJ1-5; D gene uncertain. Germline assignment: CDR1 SGHNT and CDR2 YYREEE (reference sequence). This CDR3 is 14 amino acids long. Trimming took off 0 bases at V and 7 bases at J, with 11 bases between the two ends. Here the CDR3 reads CASSLGRARQPQHF. DNA of the CDR3: TGTGCCAGCAGCTTGGGGAGGGCCCGACAGCCCCAGCATTTT. Using reference TRBV5-4 and TRBJ1-5 for the parts outside the CDR3, the full variable domain is ETGVTQSPTHLIKTRGQQVTLRCSSQSGHNTVSWYQQALGQGPQFIFQYYREEENGRGNFPPRFSGLQFPNYSSELNVNALELDDSALYLCASSLGRARQPQHFGDGTRLSIL.

This clone was seen once. The V call is TRBV7-3, the J call TRBJ2-3; possibly TRBD2 for D (7 bases). Per germline, CDR1 SGHTA and CDR2 FQGTGA. Between the trimmed V and J ends, which lost 1 base and 5 bases, there was a span of 16 bases. CDR3 length: 16 amino acids. This CDR3 is CASSLKGGARGDTQYF. In nucleotides, the CDR3 is TGTGCCAGCAGCTTAAAAGGGGGGGCGCGTGGAGATACGCAGTATTTT. The whole variable domain, filled in from reference TRBV7-3 and TRBJ2-3, reads GAGVSQTPSNKVTEKGKYVELRCDPISGHTALYWYRQSLGQGPEFLIYFQGTGAADDSGLPNDRFFAVRPEGSVSTLKIQRTERGDSAVYLCASSLKGGARGDTQYFGPGTRLTVL.

The chain employs TRBV7-9 and TRBJ2-1, with 8 nucleotides matching TRBD2. With V trimmed by 4 bases and J by 0 bases, 2 bases remained unmatched. The CDR3 totals 15 residues. CDR1 is SEHNR, CDR2 FQNEAQ, per germline (reference sequence). As DNA, the CDR3 is TGTGCCAGCAGCTCTCTAGCGGGCTCCTACAATGAGCAGTTCTTC. Translated, it gives CASSSLAGSYNEQFF.

In regard to this clone: The sample holds other DNA sequences that translate to the same CDR3. CDR3 nucleotides: TGTGCCAGCAGCGTAGGATTAGCAACTCAAGAGACCCAGTACTTC. It is translated as CASSVGLATQETQYF. V gene TRBV9 combines with J gene TRBJ2-5, with D unresolved. CDR1 is SGDLS and CDR2 is YYNGEE in the germline V gene. The CDR3 is 15 amino acids. Trimming removed 0 bases from V and 2 bases from J, with 11 bases in between.

The chain carries TRBV28 and TRBJ2-1; 8 positions match TRBD1. After removal of 5 bases from V and 8 bases from J, the junction contained 14 bases not matched to a gene. The V gene's germline CDR1 is MDHEN and CDR2 SYDVKM. The length of the CDR3 is 16 residues. The CDR3 protein is CASSPRGTGQGHEQFF. CDR3 bases: TGTGCCAGCAGTCCCCGAGGGACAGGCCAGGGCCATGAGCAGTTCTTC. Full variable domain (missing parts from reference TRBV28 and TRBJ2-1): DVKVTQSSRYLVKRTGEKVFLECVQDMDHENMFWYRQDPGLGLRLIYFSYDVKMKEKGDIPEGYSVSREKKERFSLILESASTNQTSMYLCASSPRGTGQGHEQFFGPGTRLTVL.

The chain uses TRBV27 and TRBJ2-1; D is perhaps TRBD1 (6 bases). Germline V gene data show CDR1 as MNHEY and CDR2 as SMNVEV (reference sequence). Trimming removed 0 bases from V and 4 bases from J, with 13 bases in between. CDR3 length: 16 residues. CDR3 region: CASSLSSGAAYNEQFF. The CDR3 bases are TGTGCCAGCAGTTTATCGTCAGGGGCGGCTTACAATGAGCAGTTCTTC.

The chain employs TRBV15 and TRBJ1-5; no clear D. V was pared by 0 bases and J by 4 bases, with 1 base between. The CDR3 is made up of 12 amino acids. Germline lookup yields CDR1 LNHNV and CDR2 YYDKDF (reference sequence). The CDR3 DNA sequence: TGTGCCACCAGCAGAGATAATCAGCCCCAGCATTTT. Protein product: CATSRDNQPQHF.

V usage is TRBV28 and J usage is TRBJ2-5; TRBD1 matches 8 bases. CDR1 and CDR2 from the germline V gene are MDHEN and SYDVKM. V was pared by 3 bases and J by 4 bases, with 4 bases of the junction left unmatched. CDR3 length: 14 residues. CDR3 sequence: CASSFFGTGETQYF. The CDR3 region has the DNA TGTGCCAGCAGTTTTTTTGGGACAGGAGAGACCCAGTACTTC.